The 15 T cell receptor beta chains reported below all come from one sample, sequenced in a study of blood T cell repertoires in COVID-19. Sequencing was performed with immunoSEQ multiplex PCR; in TCRdb, only in-frame clones are kept and a portion is missing. Found here are approximately 60,000 clones, 70% to 80% of them singletons; the top ten hold roughly half. Sequences were obtained from peripheral blood. Receptors were obtained from an elderly woman with acute or convalescent COVID-19.

J is TRBJ1-2 and V is TRBV5-4, with unresolved D. Per germline, CDR1 SGHNT and CDR2 YYREEE (reference sequence). The CDR3 has 15 residues. V was clipped by 4 bases and J by 8 bases, with 21 bases between them. CDR3 protein: CASSPWNGQEGGYTF. The CDR3 region has the DNA TGTGCCAGCAGCCCTTGGAATGGGCAGGAGGGCGGCTACACCTTC.

The sample holds a few counts of this clone. The genes are TRBV7-2 and TRBJ1-3; possible D gene TRBD1, 5 bases. This CDR3 is 11 amino acids long. V was cut by 6 bases and J by 10 bases, with 10 bases left in between. CDR1 and CDR2 from the germline V gene are SGHTA and FQGNSA. The CDR3 sequence: CASSPGNTIYF. CDR3 sequence (DNA): TGTGCCAGCAGTCCAGGGAATACCATATATTTT.

The V call is TRBV29-1, the J call TRBJ1-2, with TRBD1 matching over 7 bases. After removal of 2 bases from V and 4 bases from J, the junction contained 7 bases not matched to a gene. CDR3 length: 14 residues. The germline CDR1 and CDR2 sequences are SQVTM and ANQGSEA. CDR3 amino acids: CSVERGDSSYGYTF. The CDR3 DNA is TGCAGCGTTGAACGAGGGGACAGCTCCTATGGCTACACCTTC. The variable domain in full, completed from reference TRBV29-1 and TRBJ1-2, reads SAVISQKPSRDICQRGTSLTIQCQVDSQVTMMFWYRQQPGQSLTLIATANQGSEATYESGFVIDKFPISRPNLTFSTLTVSNMSPEDSSIYLCSVERGDSSYGYTFGSGTRLTVV.

The V call is TRBV6-5, the J call TRBJ2-7; 8 bases line up with TRBD1. In germline, CDR1 is MNHEY, CDR2 SVGAGI. V was clipped by 5 bases and J by 5 bases; unmatched bases: 8. The CDR3 sequence is 14 residues long. The CDR3 protein is CASSPRDRINEQYF. Here the CDR3 DNA reads TGTGCCAGCAGTCCCAGGGACAGGATCAACGAGCAGTACTTC.

The chain recombines TRBV2 with TRBJ2-7, with TRBD2 identical over 14 bases. This CDR3 comprises 15 residues. V trimming: 6 bases; J trimming: 3 bases; junction bases outside the gene matches: 4. From germline, CDR1 is SNHLY and CDR2 FYNNEI. CDR3 amino acids: CASRAGLAGGYEQYF. CDR3 bases: TGTGCCAGCAGGGCCGGACTAGCGGGAGGCTACGAGCAGTACTTC.

This clone has just one count. This chain links TRBV7-9 with TRBJ2-1, with 8 bases fitting TRBD2. This CDR3 region has 16 residues. Germline V CDR1 and CDR2: SEHNR, FQNEAQ (reference sequence). J lost 6 bases, V lost 3 bases, and 10 bases had no gene match. CDR3 loop: CASSFVPGLEANEQFF. The CDR3, as DNA: TGTGCCAGCAGCTTCGTCCCGGGACTAGAGGCCAATGAGCAGTTCTTC.

This clone was recorded at least ten times. This chain uses TRBV15 with TRBJ2-3; 8 bases line up with TRBD2. This CDR3 is 15 amino acids long. V shed 7 bases, J shed 2 bases, and the junction held 8 bases outside the gene matches. Germline V gene lookup returns CDR1 LNHNV and CDR2 YYDKDF (reference sequence). The CDR3 here is CATTEAGVPTDTQYF. CDR3 in DNA: TGTGCCACCACAGAAGCGGGAGTCCCCACAGATACGCAGTATTTT.

V is TRBV24-1 and J is TRBJ2-3; 7 nucleotides agree with TRBD1. The CDR3 runs to 15 residues. Germline loops: CDR1 KGHDR, CDR2 SFDVKD. Losses at the gene ends were 6 bases for V and 3 bases for J; bases not matched to a gene: 8. CDR3 region: CATSRETGSTDTQYF. The CDR3, as DNA: TGTGCCACCAGTCGTGAGACAGGGTCGACAGATACGCAGTATTTT.

The chain carries TRBV30 and TRBJ2-3; possibly TRBD2 for D (6 bases). Germline CDR1 and CDR2: GTSNPN and SVGIG (reference sequence). Trimming took off 5 bases at V and 5 bases at J, with 11 bases between the two ends. The CDR3 sequence is 12 residues long. CDR3 bases: TGTGCCTGGGGAATCGGGGGAGATACGCAGTATTTT. Translating it yields CAWGIGGDTQYF.

This clone is a singleton in its sample. The chain links TRBV12-3 or TRBV12-4 to TRBJ1-4; 7 bases match TRBD1. V trimming: 6 bases; J trimming: 5 bases; junction bases outside the gene matches: 3. The CDR3 extends over 13 amino acids. CDR3 region: CASRRDRNEKLFF. CDR3 sequence (DNA): TGTGCCAGCAGGCGGGACAGAAATGAAAAACTGTTTTTT.

The chain recombines TRBV6-2 or TRBV6-3 with TRBJ1-6; 10 bases line up with TRBD1. The CDR3 is 17 amino acids. Trimming at V came to 0 bases and at J to 10 bases, leaving 9 bases not matched to a gene. CDR1 is MNHEY and CDR2 is SVGEGT in the germline V gene. The CDR3 DNA follows: TGTGCCAGCAGTTACTCGGGACAGGGGCTCCAAGGGTCACCCCTCCACTTT. It yields the protein CASSYSGQGLQGSPLHF.

The genes are TRBV7-3 and TRBJ2-1; TRBD1 agrees at 9 bases. The V and J ends lost 3 bases and 7 bases, in that order; junction bases with no gene match: 10. Looked up from germline, CDR1 is SGHTA and CDR2 is FQGTGA. This CDR3 contains 16 residues. CDR3 in DNA: TGTGCCAGCAGCTTGTCCGGGACAGGGCCTTTAAATGAGCAGTTCTTC. This gives the protein CASSLSGTGPLNEQFF. The whole variable domain, filled in from reference TRBV7-3 and TRBJ2-1, reads GAGVSQTPSNKVTEKGKYVELRCDPISGHTALYWYRQSLGQGPEFLIYFQGTGAADDSGLPNDRFFAVRPEGSVSTLKIQRTERGDSAVYLCASSLSGTGPLNEQFFGPGTRLTVL.

The V call is TRBV19, the J call TRBJ2-7; a weak D match, TRBD1 (6 bases). This CDR3 is 15 amino acids long. Deletions cut 5 bases from V and 3 bases from J, with 17 bases between. Germline CDR1 LNHDA, CDR2 SQIVND (reference sequence). The CDR3 reads CASSAAGTLRYEQYF. DNA for the CDR3: TGTGCCAGTAGTGCAGCCGGGACACTTCGCTACGAGCAGTACTTC.

The rearrangement links TRBV28 to TRBJ2-7, with 7 bases aligning to TRBD2. This CDR3 is built from 15 residues. CDR1 is MDHEN, CDR2 SYDVKM, per germline. With V trimmed by 7 bases and J by 0 bases, 9 bases remained unmatched. CDR3 coding DNA: TGTGCCAGCATGGGGTACGCGGGAGCCTCCTACGAGCAGTACTTC. Translation gives CASMGYAGASYEQYF. Together with reference TRBV28 and TRBJ2-7, the CDR3 gives the full variable domain: DVKVTQSSRYLVKRTGEKVFLECVQDMDHENMFWYRQDPGLGLRLIYFSYDVKMKEKGDIPEGYSVSREKKERFSLILESASTNQTSMYLCASMGYAGASYEQYFGPGTRLTVT.

The chain uses TRBV5-1 and TRBJ2-1; the D gene is possibly TRBD2 (6 bases). Germline lookup yields CDR1 SGHRS and CDR2 YFSETQ. The CDR3 runs 15 residues. The V end lost 4 bases, the J end lost 8 bases, and 19 bases lay between the germline ends. The CDR3, as DNA: TGCGCCAGCAGCGACTATCGAAGGGGAGGCGATGAGCAGTTCTTC. Protein product: CASSDYRRGGDEQFF.